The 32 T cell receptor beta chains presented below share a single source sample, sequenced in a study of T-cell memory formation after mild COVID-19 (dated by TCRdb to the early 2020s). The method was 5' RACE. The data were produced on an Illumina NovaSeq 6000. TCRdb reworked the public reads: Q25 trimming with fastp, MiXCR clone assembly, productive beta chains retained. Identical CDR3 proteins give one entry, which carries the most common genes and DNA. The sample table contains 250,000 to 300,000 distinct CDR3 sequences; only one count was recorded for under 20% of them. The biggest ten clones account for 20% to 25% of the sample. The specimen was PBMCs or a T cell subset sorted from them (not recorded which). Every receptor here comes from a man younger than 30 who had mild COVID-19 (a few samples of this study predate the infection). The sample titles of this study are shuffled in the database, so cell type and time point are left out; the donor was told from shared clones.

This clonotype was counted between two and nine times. CDR3 in amino acids: CASSLEAGNTIYF. Here the CDR3 DNA reads TGTGCCAGCAGCTTAGAGGCGGGAAACACCATATATTTT. The chain is built from TRBV7-9 and TRBJ1-3, with no clear D. The CDR3 is made up of 13 amino acids. Germline V lookup: CDR1 SEHNR, CDR2 FQNEAQ (reference sequence). V lost 1 base, J lost 4 bases, and 5 bases lay in between.

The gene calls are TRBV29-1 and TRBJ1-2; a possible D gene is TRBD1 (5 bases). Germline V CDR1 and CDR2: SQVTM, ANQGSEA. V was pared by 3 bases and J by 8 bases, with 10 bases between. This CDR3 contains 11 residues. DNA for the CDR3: TGCAGCGTTGACAGGGTGAACGGCTACACCTTC. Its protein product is CSVDRVNGYTF. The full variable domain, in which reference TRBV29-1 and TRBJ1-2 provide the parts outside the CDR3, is SAVISQKPSRDICQRGTSLTIQCQVDSQVTMMFWYRQQPGQSLTLIATANQGSEATYESGFVIDKFPISRPNLTFSTLTVSNMSPEDSSIYLCSVDRVNGYTFGSGTRLTVV.

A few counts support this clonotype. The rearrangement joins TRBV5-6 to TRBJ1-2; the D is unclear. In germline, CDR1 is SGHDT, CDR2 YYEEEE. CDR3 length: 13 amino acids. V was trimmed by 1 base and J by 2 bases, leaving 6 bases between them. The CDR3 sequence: CASSLSANYGYTF. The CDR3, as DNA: TGTGCCAGCAGCTTGTCCGCGAACTATGGCTACACCTTC.

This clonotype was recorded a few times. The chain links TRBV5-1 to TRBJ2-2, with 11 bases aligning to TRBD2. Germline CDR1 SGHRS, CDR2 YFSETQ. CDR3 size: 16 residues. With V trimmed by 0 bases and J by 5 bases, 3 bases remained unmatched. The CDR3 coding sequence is TGCGCCAGCAGCTTGGCGCTAGCGGGGGGAACCGGGGAGCTGTTTTTT. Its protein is CASSLALAGGTGELFF. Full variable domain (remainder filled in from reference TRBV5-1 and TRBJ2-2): KAGVTQTPRYLIKTRGQQVTLSCSPISGHRSVSWYQQTPGQGLQFLFEYFSETQRNKGNFPGRFSGRQFSNSRSEMNVSTLELGDSALYLCASSLALAGGTGELFFGEGSRLTVL.

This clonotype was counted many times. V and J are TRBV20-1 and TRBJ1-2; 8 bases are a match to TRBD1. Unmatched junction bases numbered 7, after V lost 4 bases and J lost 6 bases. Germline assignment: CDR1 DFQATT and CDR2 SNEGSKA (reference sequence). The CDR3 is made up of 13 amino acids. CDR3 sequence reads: CSATLETGDGYTF. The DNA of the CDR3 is TGCAGTGCTACGTTAGAGACAGGGGATGGCTACACCTTC.

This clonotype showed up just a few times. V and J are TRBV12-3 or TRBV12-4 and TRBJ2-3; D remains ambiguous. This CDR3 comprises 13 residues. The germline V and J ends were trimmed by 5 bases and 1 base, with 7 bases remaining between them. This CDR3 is CASSHTGTDTQYF. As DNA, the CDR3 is TGTGCCAGCAGTCATACAGGCACAGATACGCAGTATTTT.

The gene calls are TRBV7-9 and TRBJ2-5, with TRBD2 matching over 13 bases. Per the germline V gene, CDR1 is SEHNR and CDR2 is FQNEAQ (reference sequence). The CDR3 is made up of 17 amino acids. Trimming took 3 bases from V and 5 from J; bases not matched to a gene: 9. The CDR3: CASSFVGTSGGAETQYF. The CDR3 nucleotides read TGTGCCAGCAGCTTCGTCGGAACTAGCGGGGGGGCGGAGACCCAGTACTTC.

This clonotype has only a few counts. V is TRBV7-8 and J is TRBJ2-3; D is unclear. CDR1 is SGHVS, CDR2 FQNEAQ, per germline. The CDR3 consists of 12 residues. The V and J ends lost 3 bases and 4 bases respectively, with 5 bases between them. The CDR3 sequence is CASSFGSDTQYF. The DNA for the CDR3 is TGTGCCAGCAGCTTCGGATCAGATACGCAGTATTTT.

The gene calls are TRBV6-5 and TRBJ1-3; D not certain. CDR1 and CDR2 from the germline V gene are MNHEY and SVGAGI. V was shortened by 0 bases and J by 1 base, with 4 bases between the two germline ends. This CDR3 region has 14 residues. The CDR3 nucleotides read TGTGCCAGCAGTTACTCGCCGTCTGGAAACACCATATATTTT. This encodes CASSYSPSGNTIYF.

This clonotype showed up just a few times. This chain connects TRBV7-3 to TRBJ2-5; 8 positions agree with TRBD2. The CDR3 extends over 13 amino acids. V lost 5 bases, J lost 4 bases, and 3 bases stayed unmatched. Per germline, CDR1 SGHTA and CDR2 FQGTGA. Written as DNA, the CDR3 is TGTGCCAGCAGCCAAGCGGGGGCAGAGACCCAGTACTTC. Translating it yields CASSQAGAETQYF.

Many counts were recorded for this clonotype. As DNA, the CDR3 is TGCAGCTTCGGGACAGAGAATCAGCCCCAGCATTTT. It yields the protein CSFGTENQPQHF. The V and J genes are TRBV20-1 and TRBJ1-5; TRBD1 aligns across 7 bases. The CDR3 extends over 12 amino acids. Germline values: CDR1 DFQATT, CDR2 SNEGSKA (reference sequence).

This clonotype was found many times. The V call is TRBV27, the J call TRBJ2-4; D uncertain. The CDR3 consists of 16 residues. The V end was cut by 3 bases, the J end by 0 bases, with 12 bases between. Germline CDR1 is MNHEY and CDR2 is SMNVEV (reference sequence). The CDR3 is CASSLWLTLAKNIQYF. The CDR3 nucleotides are TGTGCCAGCAGTTTGTGGCTTACCTTAGCCAAAAACATTCAGTACTTC.

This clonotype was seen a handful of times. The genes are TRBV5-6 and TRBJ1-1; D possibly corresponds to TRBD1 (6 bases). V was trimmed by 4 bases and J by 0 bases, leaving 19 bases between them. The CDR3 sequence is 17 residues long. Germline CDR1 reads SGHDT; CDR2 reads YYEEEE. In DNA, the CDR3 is TGTGCCAGCAGCCCGAAGGGGGTCACGACCTTGAACACTGAAGCTTTCTTT. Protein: CASSPKGVTTLNTEAFF.

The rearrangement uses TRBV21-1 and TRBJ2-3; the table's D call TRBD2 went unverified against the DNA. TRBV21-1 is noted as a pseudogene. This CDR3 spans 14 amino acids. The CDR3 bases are TGTGCCCCGAAGGAGGGCGGAGACACAGATACGCAGTATTTT. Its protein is CAPKEGGDTDTQYF.

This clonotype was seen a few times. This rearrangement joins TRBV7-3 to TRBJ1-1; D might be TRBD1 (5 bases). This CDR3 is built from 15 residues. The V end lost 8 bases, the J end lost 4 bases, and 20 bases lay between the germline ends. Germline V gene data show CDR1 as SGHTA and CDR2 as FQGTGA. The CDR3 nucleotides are TGTGCCAGCTCAACATGGGGGGGGAGGGGCACTGAAGCTTTCTTT. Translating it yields CASSTWGGRGTEAFF.

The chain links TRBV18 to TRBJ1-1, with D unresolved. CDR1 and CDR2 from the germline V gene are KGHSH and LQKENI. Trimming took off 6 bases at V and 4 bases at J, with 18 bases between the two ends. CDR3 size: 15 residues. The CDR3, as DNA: TGTGCCAGCTCCCCCCCGGGTGGGGTTCGCACTGAAGCTTTCTTT. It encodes CASSPPGGVRTEAFF.

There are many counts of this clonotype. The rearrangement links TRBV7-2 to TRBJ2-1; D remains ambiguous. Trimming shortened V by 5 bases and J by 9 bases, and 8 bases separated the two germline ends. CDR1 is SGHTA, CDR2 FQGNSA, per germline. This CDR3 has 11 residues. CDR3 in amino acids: CASSPWGEQFF. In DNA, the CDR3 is TGTGCCAGCAGCCCCTGGGGTGAGCAGTTCTTC. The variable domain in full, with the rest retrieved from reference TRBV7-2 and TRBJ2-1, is GAGVSQSPSNKVTEKGKDVELRCDPISGHTALYWYRQSLGQGLEFLIYFQGNSAPDKSGLPSDRFSAERTGGSVSTLTIQRTQQEDSAVYLCASSPWGEQFFGPGTRLTVL.

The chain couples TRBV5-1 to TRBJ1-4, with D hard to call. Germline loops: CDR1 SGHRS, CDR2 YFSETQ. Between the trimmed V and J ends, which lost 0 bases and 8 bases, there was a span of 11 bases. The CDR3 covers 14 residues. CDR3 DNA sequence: TGCGCCAGCAGCTTGGCCGGTAATGGAGAAAAACTGTTTTTT. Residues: CASSLAGNGEKLFF.

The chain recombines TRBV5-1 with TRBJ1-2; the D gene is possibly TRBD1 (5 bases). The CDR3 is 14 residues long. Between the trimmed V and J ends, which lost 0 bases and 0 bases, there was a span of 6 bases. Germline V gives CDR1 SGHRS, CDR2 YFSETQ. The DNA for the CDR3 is TGCGCCAGCAGCTTGGGACAGCCTAACTATGGCTACACCTTC. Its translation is CASSLGQPNYGYTF.

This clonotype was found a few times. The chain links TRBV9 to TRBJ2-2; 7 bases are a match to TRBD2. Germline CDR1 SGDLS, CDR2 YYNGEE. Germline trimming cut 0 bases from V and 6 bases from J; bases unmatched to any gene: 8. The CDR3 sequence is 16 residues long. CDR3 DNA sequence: TGTGCCAGCAGCGTAGCCCCGACTAGCTTCGCCGGGGAGCTGTTTTTT. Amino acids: CASSVAPTSFAGELFF.

DNA for the CDR3: TGTGCCACCAGCAGCCCTTTTGCCGGGCCGCGGCCTACGGGCACTGAAGCTTTCTTT. Translating it yields CATSSPFAGPRPTGTEAFF. The V and J genes are TRBV15 and TRBJ1-1; no reliable D call. Germline V CDR1 and CDR2: LNHNV, YYDKDF (reference sequence). This CDR3 region has 19 residues. The ends were cut back, 3 bases at V and 4 bases at J, with 27 bases in the middle.

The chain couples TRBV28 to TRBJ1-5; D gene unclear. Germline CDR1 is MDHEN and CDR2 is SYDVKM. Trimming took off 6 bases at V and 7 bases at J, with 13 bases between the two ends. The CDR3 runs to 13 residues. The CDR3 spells CASRGSGVQPQHF. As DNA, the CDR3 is TGTGCCAGCAGAGGCAGCGGGGTCCAGCCCCAGCATTTT.

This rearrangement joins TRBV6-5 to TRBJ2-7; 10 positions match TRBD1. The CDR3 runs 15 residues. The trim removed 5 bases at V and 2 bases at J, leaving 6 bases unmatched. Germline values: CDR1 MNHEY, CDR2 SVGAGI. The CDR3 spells CASSPTGGSPYEQYV. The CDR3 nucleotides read TGTGCCAGCAGTCCGACAGGGGGCTCACCCTACGAGCAGTACGTC.

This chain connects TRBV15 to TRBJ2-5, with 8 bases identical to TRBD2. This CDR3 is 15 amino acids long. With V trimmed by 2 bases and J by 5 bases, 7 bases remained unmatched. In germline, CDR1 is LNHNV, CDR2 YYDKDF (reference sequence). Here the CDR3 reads CATSRREGGAETQYF. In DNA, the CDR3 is TGTGCCACCAGCAGACGGGAGGGGGGTGCGGAGACCCAGTACTTC. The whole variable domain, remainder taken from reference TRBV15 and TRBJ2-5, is DAMVIQNPRYQVTQFGKPVTLSCSQTLNHNVMYWYQQKSSQAPKLLFHYYDKDFNNEADTPDNFQSRRPNTSFCFLDIRSPGLGDTAMYLCATSRREGGAETQYFGPGTRLLVL.

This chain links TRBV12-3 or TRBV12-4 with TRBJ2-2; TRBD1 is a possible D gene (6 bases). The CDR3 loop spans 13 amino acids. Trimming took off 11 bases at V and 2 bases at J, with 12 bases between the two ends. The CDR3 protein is CASGTPNTGELFF. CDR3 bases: TGTGCCTCCGGGACACCCAACACCGGGGAGCTGTTTTTT.

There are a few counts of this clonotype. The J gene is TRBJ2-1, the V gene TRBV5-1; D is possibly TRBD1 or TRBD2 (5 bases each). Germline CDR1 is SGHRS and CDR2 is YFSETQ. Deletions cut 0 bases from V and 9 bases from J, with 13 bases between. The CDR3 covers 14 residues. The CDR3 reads CASSLVRRDGEQFF. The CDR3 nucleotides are TGCGCCAGCAGCTTGGTCCGACGGGACGGTGAGCAGTTCTTC.

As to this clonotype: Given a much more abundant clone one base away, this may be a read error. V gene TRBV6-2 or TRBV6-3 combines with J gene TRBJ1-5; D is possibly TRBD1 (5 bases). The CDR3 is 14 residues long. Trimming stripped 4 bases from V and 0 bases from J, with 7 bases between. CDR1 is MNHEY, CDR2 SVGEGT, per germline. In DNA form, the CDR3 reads TGTGCCAGCAGTTGGCAGGGTAGCAATCAGCCCCAGCATTTT. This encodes CASSWQGSNQPQHF.

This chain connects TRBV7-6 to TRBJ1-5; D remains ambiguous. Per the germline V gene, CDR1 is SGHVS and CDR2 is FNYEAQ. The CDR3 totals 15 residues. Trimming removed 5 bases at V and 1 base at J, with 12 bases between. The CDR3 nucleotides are TGTGCCAGCAGCCGGTCACCCGGGAGCAATCAGCCCCAGCATTTT. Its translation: CASSRSPGSNQPQHF.

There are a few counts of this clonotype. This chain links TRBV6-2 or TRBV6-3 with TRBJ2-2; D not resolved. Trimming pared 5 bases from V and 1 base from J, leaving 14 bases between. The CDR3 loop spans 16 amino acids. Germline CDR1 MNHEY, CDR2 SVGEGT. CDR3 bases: TGTGCCAGCAGTCCATCCCCATGGGGGAACACCGGGGAGCTGTTTTTT. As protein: CASSPSPWGNTGELFF.

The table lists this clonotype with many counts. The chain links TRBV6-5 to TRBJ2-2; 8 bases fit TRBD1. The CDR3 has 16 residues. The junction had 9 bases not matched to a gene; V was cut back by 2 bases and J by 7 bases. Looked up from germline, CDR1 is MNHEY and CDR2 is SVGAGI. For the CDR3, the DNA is TGTGCCAGCAGTTACCCGCAGGGGGCAGGCCTCGGGGAGCTGTTTTTT. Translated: CASSYPQGAGLGELFF.

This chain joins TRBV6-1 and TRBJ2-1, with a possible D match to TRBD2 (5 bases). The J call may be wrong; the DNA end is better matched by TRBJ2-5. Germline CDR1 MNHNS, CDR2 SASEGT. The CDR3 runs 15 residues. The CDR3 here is CASIGLGRVQETQYF. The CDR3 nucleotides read TGTGCCAGCATCGGCCTAGGGCGGGTACAAGAGACCCAGTACTTC.

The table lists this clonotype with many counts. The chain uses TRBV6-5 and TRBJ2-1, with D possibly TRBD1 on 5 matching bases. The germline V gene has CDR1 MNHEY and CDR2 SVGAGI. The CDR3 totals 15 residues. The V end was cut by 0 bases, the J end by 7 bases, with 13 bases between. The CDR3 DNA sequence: TGTGCCAGCAGTTACTCGGCCAGGGTTAGAAATGAGCAGTTCTTC. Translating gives CASSYSARVRNEQFF.